This T cell receptor (beta chain) was profiled in a study of shared clonotypes between healthy human individuals. Caucasian adults residing in Nashville, Tennessee made up all the donors. The ends were cut back, 4 bases at V and 1 base at J, with 5 bases in the middle. Germline CDR1 reads SGHRS; CDR2 reads YFSETQ. The CDR3 loop spans 13 amino acids. This clone was recorded once. The antigen remains unidentified. Sequencing used immunoSEQ multiplex PCR; TCRdb keeps in-frame clones, though not all of them. This sample yields roughly 1,000,000 clones, of which around 78% are seen a single time; 0.5% to 0.65% belongs to the top ten. General study results and limits: Naive subsets typically showed greater estimated richness than memory subsets.

The source is a man aged 18 to 35 in good health. Some clones in this sample may be carry-over from other donors' samples. The chain is built from TRBV5-1 and TRBJ2-2; D is ambiguous. What was sequenced was memory CD4+ T cells from PBMCs. Subset of the sample: CD45RA-negative fraction. CDR3 in DNA: TGCGCCAGCAGCCCTGAGAACACCGGGGAGCTGTTTTTT. It codes for CASSPENTGELFF.